This TCR beta chain was identified in a study of cytomegalovirus exposure and HLA in healthy donors. As for the study in general: One earlier analysis, a look at about 179 million T cells, found some 100 million unique TCR beta sequences.

Comment on this clone: Its antigen is not known.

Findings of the study overall: Three CMV-associated chains proved CMV antigen-specific in vitro. An ancestry cluster, one associated with Asian ancestry, reportedly showed fewer N-insertions than the roughly 610-donor mean in a later analysis. The authors assumed roughly uniform sequencing depth across donors for presence/absence analyses.

The V end lost 1 base, the J end lost 6 bases, and 13 bases lay between the germline ends. Looked up from germline, CDR1 is KGHSH and CDR2 is LQKENI. CDR3 length equals 15 residues. Primers included in the PCR were 60 Vbeta and 13 Jbeta primers. The assay was immunoSEQ multiplex PCR, and TCRdb's table has in-frame clones only and misses some. The sample includes 90,000 to 120,000 clones, about four fifths of them seen just once. Sequenced: PBMCs. The chain has TRBV18 and TRBJ1-5, with TRBD1 as a possible D gene (5 bases). This clonotype was obtained from a man aged 30 to 45 in good health and CMV-seropositive. The CDR3 reads CASSPQGPGSQPQHF. The CDR3 nucleotides are TGTGCCAGCTCACCACAGGGGCCAGGGTCTCAGCCCCAGCATTTT.